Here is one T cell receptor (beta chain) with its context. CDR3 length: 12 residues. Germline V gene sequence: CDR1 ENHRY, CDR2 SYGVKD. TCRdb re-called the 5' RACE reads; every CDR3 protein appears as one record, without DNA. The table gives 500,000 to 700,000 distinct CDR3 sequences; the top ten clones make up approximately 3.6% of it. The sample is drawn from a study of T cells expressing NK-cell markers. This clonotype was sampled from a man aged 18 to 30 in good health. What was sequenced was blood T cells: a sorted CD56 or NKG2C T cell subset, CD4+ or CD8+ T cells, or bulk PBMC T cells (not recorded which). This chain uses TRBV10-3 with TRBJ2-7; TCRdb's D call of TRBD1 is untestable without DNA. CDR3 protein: CAIRENRDEQYF.